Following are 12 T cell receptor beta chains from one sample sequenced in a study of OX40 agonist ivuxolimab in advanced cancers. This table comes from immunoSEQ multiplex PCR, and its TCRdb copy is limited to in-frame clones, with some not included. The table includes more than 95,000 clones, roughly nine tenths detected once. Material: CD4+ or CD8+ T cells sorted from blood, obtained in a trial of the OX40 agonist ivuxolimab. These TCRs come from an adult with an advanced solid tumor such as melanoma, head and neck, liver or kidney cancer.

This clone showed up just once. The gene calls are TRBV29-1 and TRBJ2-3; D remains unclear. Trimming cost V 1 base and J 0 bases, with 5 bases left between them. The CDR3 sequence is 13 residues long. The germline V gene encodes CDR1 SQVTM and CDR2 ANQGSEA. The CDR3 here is CSVEGDSTDTQYF. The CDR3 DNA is TGCAGCGTTGAAGGAGACAGCACAGATACGCAGTATTTT.

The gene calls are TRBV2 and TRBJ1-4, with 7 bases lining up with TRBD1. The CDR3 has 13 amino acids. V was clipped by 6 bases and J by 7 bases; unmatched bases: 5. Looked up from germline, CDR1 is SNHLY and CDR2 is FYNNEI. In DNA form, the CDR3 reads TGTGCCAGCAGAACCGGACAGGCTGAAAAACTGTTTTTT. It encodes CASRTGQAEKLFF.

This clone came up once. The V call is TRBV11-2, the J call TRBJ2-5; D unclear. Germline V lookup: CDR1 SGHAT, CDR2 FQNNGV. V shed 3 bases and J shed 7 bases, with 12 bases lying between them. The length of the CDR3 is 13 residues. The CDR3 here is CASSFSGVGTQYF. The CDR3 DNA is TGTGCCAGCAGCTTCTCTGGGGTTGGGACCCAGTACTTC.

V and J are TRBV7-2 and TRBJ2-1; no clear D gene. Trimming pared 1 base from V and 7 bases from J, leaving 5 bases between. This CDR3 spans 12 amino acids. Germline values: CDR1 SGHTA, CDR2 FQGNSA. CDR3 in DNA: TGTGCCAGCAGCTTAGATTTTAATGAGCAGTTCTTC. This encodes CASSLDFNEQFF.

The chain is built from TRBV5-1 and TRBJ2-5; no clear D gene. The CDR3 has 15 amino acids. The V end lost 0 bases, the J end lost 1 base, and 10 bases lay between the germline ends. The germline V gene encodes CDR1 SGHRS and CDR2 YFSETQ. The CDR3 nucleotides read TGCGCCAGCAGCTTGGCCCCAGGTTCCCAAGAGACCCAGTACTTC. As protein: CASSLAPGSQETQYF.

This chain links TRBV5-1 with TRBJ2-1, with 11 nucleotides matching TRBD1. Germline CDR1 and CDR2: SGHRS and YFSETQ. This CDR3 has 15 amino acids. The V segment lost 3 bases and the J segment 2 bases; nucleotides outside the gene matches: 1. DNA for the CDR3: TGCGCCAGCAGCTGGGACAGGGGGACCTACAATGAGCAGTTCTTC. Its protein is CASSWDRGTYNEQFF.

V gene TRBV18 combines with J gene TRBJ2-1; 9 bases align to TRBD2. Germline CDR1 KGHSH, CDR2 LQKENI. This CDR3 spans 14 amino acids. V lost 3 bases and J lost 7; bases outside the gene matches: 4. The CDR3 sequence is CASSPQTSGNEQFF. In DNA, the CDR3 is TGTGCCAGCTCACCTCAGACTAGCGGAAATGAGCAGTTCTTC.

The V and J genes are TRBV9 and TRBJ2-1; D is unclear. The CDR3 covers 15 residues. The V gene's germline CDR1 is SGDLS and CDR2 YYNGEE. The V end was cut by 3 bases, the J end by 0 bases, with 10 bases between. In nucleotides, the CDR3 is TGTGCCAGCAGCGGCCCCTGGAGCTCCTACAATGAGCAGTTCTTC. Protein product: CASSGPWSSYNEQFF.

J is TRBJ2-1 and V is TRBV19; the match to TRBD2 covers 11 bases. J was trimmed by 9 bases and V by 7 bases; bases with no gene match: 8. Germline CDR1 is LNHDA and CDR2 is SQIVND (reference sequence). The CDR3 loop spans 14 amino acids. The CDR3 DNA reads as TGTGCCAGTACTTTAGCGGGAGGGCCCGGTGAGCAGTTCTTC. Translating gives CASTLAGGPGEQFF.

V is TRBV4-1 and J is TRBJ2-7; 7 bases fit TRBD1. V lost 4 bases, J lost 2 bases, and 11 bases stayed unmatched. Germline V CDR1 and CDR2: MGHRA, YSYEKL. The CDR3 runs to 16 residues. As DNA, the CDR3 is TGCGCCAGCAGCCCGACCGACAGGGATGCCCCCTACGAGCAGTACTTC. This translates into CASSPTDRDAPYEQYF.

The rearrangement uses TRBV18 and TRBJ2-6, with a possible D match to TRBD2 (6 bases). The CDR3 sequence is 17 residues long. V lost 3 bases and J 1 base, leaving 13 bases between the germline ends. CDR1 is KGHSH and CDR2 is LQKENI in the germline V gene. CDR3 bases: TGTGCCAGCTCACCTGGGTTCGCGGGATCTGGGGCCAACGTCCTGACTTTC. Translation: CASSPGFAGSGANVLTF. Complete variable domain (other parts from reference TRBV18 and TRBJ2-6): NAGVMQNPRHLVRRRGQEARLRCSPMKGHSHVYWYRQLPEEGLKFMVYLQKENIIDESGMPKERFSAEFPKEGPSILRIQQVVRGDSAAYFCASSPGFAGSGANVLTFGAGSRLTVL.

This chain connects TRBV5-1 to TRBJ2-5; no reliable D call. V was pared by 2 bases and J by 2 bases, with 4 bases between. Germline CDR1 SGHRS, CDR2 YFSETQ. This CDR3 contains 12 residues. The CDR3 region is CASSFAQETQYF. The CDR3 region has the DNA TGCGCCAGCAGCTTCGCTCAAGAGACCCAGTACTTC.